These 25 T cell receptor beta chains came from one sample sequenced in a study of blood T cell repertoires in COVID-19. Profiling relied on immunoSEQ multiplex PCR, and the TCRdb table lists in-frame clones only, not all of them. This sample carries a few hundred thousand clones, about 81% of them seen once, and the ten largest clones take approximately 5.2%. The specimen sequenced was peripheral blood. These receptors came from a woman in her 70s with COVID-19, enrolled during active disease.

The chain joins TRBV5-4 to TRBJ1-1, with 9 bases lining up with TRBD1. Losses at the gene ends were 4 bases for V and 4 bases for J; bases not matched to a gene: 8. The CDR3 runs 15 residues. Germline V gene sequence: CDR1 SGHNT, CDR2 YYREEE (reference sequence). The CDR3 nucleotides are TGTGCCAGCAGCCGCACCGGGACAGGGCTCACTGAAGCTTTCTTT. Protein product: CASSRTGTGLTEAFF.

This rearrangement joins TRBV6-2 or TRBV6-3 to TRBJ2-1, with 9 bases fitting TRBD2. CDR3 length equals 14 residues. CDR1 is MNHEY, CDR2 SVGEGT, per germline. J gave up 10 bases and V 4 bases, and 8 bases lay outside the gene matches. The CDR3 is CASSSTRTSAEQFF. In nucleotides, the CDR3 is TGTGCCAGCAGTTCTACCCGGACTAGCGCAGAGCAGTTCTTC.

This clone was seen more than once but under ten times. The J gene is TRBJ1-1, the V gene TRBV5-8; the D gene is possibly TRBD1 (6 bases). The CDR3 runs 14 residues. Germline CDR1 is SGHTS and CDR2 is YDEGEE. Deletions cut 6 bases from V and 0 bases from J, with 12 bases between. The CDR3 sequence is CASTVQGLNTEAFF. CDR3 coding DNA: TGTGCCAGCACCGTACAGGGACTGAACACTGAAGCTTTCTTT. Using reference TRBV5-8 and TRBJ1-1 for the parts outside the CDR3, the full variable domain is EAGVTQSPTHLIKTRGQQATLRCSPISGHTSVYWYQQALGLGLQFLLWYDEGEERNRGNFPPRFSGRQFPNYSSELNVNALELEDSALYLCASTVQGLNTEAFFGQGTRLTVV.

The sample holds one count of this clone. The chain is built from TRBV28 and TRBJ1-6; the D gene is possibly TRBD1 (5 bases). V lost 2 bases and J 7 bases, leaving 18 bases between the germline ends. Germline CDR1 MDHEN, CDR2 SYDVKM. The CDR3 is 17 residues long. The CDR3: CASSLGGGTLLNSPLHF. In DNA form, the CDR3 reads TGTGCCAGCAGTTTAGGGGGAGGAACTCTGCTCAATTCACCCCTCCACTTT.

Regarding this clone: Relative to the germline gene, one junction end is altered; a read error may explain this. The gene calls are TRBV14 and TRBJ2-3; 8 bases match TRBD2. The CDR3 consists of 14 residues. The germline V gene has CDR1 SGHDN and CDR2 FVKESK. CDR3 DNA: TGTGCCAGCAGCCAAGCCGGAACCGGGACTAGATTAAGTTTT. It yields the protein CASSQAGTGTRLSF.

V usage is TRBV7-7 and J usage is TRBJ2-1; 8 nucleotides agree with TRBD2. The germline V gene has CDR1 SSHAT and CDR2 FNYEAQ (reference sequence). The ends lost 5 bases at V and 8 bases at J; junction bases unmatched: 11. The CDR3 length is 15 residues. The CDR3 region is CASSRGSGRTDEQFF. Written as DNA, the CDR3 is TGTGCCAGCAGCCGAGGGAGCGGGAGAACGGATGAGCAGTTCTTC. Together with reference TRBV7-7 and TRBJ2-1, the CDR3 gives the full variable domain: GAGVSQSPRYKVTKRGQDVTLRCDPISSHATLYWYQQALGQGPEFLTYFNYEAQPDKSGLPSDRFSAERPEGSISTLTIQRTEQRDSAMYRCASSRGSGRTDEQFFGPGTRLTVL.

The chain carries TRBV9 and TRBJ2-7; D unresolved. Germline CDR1 SGDLS, CDR2 YYNGEE. The CDR3 spans 14 residues. Trimming removed 7 bases at V and 1 base at J, with 15 bases between. In DNA, the CDR3 is TGTGCCAGCGCGCCGGCGGTGGGTTCCTACGAGCAGTACTTC. It codes for CASAPAVGSYEQYF.

This chain joins TRBV28 and TRBJ2-2, with 12 bases fitting TRBD2. Germline V gene lookup returns CDR1 MDHEN and CDR2 SYDVKM. V trimming: 3 bases; J trimming: 4 bases; junction bases outside the gene matches: 6. CDR3 size: 17 residues. CDR3 sequence reads: CASSFLGLAGSTGELFF. CDR3 DNA sequence: TGTGCCAGCAGTTTTCTGGGACTAGCGGGTTCCACCGGGGAGCTGTTTTTT.

The CDR3 loop is CASSDRGFYGYTF. The CDR3 nucleotides read TGTGCCAGCAGCGACAGGGGCTTCTATGGCTACACCTTC. The chain carries TRBV12-3 or TRBV12-4 and TRBJ1-2, with 8 bases matching TRBD1. The CDR3 has 13 amino acids. V shed 6 bases, J shed 4 bases, and the junction held 4 bases outside the gene matches.

The rearrangement links TRBV9 to TRBJ1-2; the match to TRBD1 covers 8 bases. V trimming: 3 bases; J trimming: 5 bases; junction bases outside the gene matches: 6. This CDR3 region has 14 residues. Germline V gene lookup returns CDR1 SGDLS and CDR2 YYNGEE. CDR3 amino acids: CASSAGQGGYGYTF. The CDR3 DNA reads TGTGCCAGCAGCGCAGGACAGGGAGGATATGGCTACACCTTC.

The gene calls are TRBV7-9 and TRBJ1-1; possibly TRBD1 for D (5 bases). Germline V gene lookup returns CDR1 SEHNR and CDR2 FQNEAQ (reference sequence). This CDR3 is 15 amino acids long. The germline V and J ends were trimmed by 4 bases and 5 bases, with 17 bases remaining between them. CDR3 nucleotides: TGTGCCAGCAGCTCCAAGACAGTTGGGGGGACTGAAGCTTTCTTT. Amino acids: CASSSKTVGGTEAFF.

V gene TRBV7-9 combines with J gene TRBJ1-5, with 8 bases lining up with TRBD1. The CDR3 runs 16 residues. V dropped 3 bases and J dropped 2; count of bases not matched to a gene: 6. Per the germline V gene, CDR1 is SEHNR and CDR2 is FQNEAQ (reference sequence). For the CDR3, the DNA is TGTGCCAGCAGCTTCTCTACAGGGGGTGGCAATCAGCCCCAGCATTTT. Its translation is CASSFSTGGGNQPQHF.

This sequence joins TRBV27 and TRBJ1-5, with 10 bases that match TRBD1. CDR3 length equals 15 residues. Losses at the gene ends were 5 bases for V and 7 bases for J; bases not matched to a gene: 8. CDR1 is MNHEY and CDR2 is SMNVEV in the germline V gene (reference sequence). CDR3 residues: CASSRQGAPGQPQHF. The CDR3, as DNA: TGTGCCAGCAGTAGACAGGGGGCACCAGGGCAGCCCCAGCATTTT.

This chain connects TRBV5-6 to TRBJ1-3; 7 bases fit TRBD1. Germline trimming cut 6 bases from V and 4 bases from J; bases unmatched to any gene: 7. The germline V gene has CDR1 SGHDT and CDR2 YYEEEE. The CDR3 sequence is 14 residues long. CDR3: CASIRTGAGNTIYF. The DNA for the CDR3 is TGTGCCAGCATCAGGACAGGAGCAGGAAACACCATATATTTT.

This sequence joins TRBV30 and TRBJ1-3, with TRBD1 matching 11 bases. CDR3 length equals 15 residues. With V trimmed by 8 bases and J by 0 bases, 6 bases remained unmatched. Looked up from germline, CDR1 is GTSNPN and CDR2 is SVGIG (reference sequence). The CDR3 protein is CASSGTGGSGNTIYF. The DNA of the CDR3 is TGTGCCAGCTCCGGGACAGGGGGCTCTGGAAACACCATATATTTT. Together with reference TRBV30 and TRBJ1-3, the CDR3 gives the full variable domain: SQTIHQWPATLVQPVGSPLSLECTVEGTSNPNLYWYRQAAGRGLQLLFYSVGIGQISSEVPQNLSASRPQDRQFILSSKKLLLSDSGFYLCASSGTGGSGNTIYFGEGSWLTVV.

The rearrangement joins TRBV28 to TRBJ1-5, with a tentative D call TRBD1 (6 bases). The V end was cut by 3 bases, the J end by 1 base, with 7 bases between. Germline V lookup: CDR1 MDHEN, CDR2 SYDVKM. This CDR3 spans 14 amino acids. The CDR3 loop is CASSFQGSNQPQHF. CDR3 DNA sequence: TGTGCCAGCAGTTTCCAGGGGAGCAATCAGCCCCAGCATTTT.

Only a few counts were recorded for this clone. Distinct nucleotide sequences in the sample also encode this CDR3. This sequence joins TRBV24-1 and TRBJ2-1; D gene ambiguous. The CDR3 is 15 amino acids. The V and J ends lost 5 bases and 0 bases respectively, with 10 bases between them. Germline V lookup: CDR1 KGHDR, CDR2 SFDVKD. The DNA for the CDR3 is TGTGCCACCAGTGGGAGAGTGGGCTCCTACAATGAGCAGTTCTTC. This sequence encodes CATSGRVGSYNEQFF.

The rearrangement uses TRBV6-5 and TRBJ2-7; possibly TRBD2 for D (5 bases). The germline V and J ends were trimmed by 7 bases and 3 bases, with 13 bases remaining between them. This CDR3 has 13 amino acids. Germline CDR1 and CDR2: MNHEY and SVGAGI. In nucleotides, the CDR3 is TGTGCCAGCACCCTCGAACGGGGCTACGAGCAGTACTTC. Its protein is CASTLERGYEQYF.

A few counts support this clone. The V and J genes are TRBV20-1 and TRBJ1-1; D might be TRBD1 (5 bases). Trimming removed 8 bases at V and 5 bases at J, with 12 bases between. This CDR3 is built from 11 residues. Germline-derived CDR1 and CDR2 are DFQATT and SNEGSKA (reference sequence). This CDR3 is CSPGGKTEAFF. CDR3 nucleotides: TGCAGTCCGGGGGGTAAAACTGAAGCTTTCTTT.

The V and J genes are TRBV7-9 and TRBJ1-2; TRBD1 agrees at 7 bases. The germline V gene encodes CDR1 SEHNR and CDR2 FQNEAQ (reference sequence). The V segment lost 5 bases and the J segment 4 bases; nucleotides outside the gene matches: 4. The CDR3 extends over 13 amino acids. The CDR3 protein is CASSPGTAYGYTF. DNA of the CDR3: TGTGCCAGCAGCCCCGGGACAGCCTATGGCTACACCTTC.

The V and J genes are TRBV29-1 and TRBJ2-1, with D hard to call. The V gene's germline CDR1 is SQVTM and CDR2 ANQGSEA. V shed 4 bases and J shed 3 bases, with 4 bases lying between them. This CDR3 is built from 11 residues. CDR3 DNA: TGCAGCGTTGCCCTCTACAATGAGCAGTTCTTC. Translation gives CSVALYNEQFF.

This rearrangement joins TRBV10-3 to TRBJ1-4; D ambiguous. CDR1 and CDR2 (germline): ENHRY, SYGVKD. With 10 bases removed from V and 0 bases from J, the gap between germline ends came to 15 bases. This CDR3 contains 15 residues. The CDR3 region is CATSLQDSTNEKLFF. Written as DNA, the CDR3 is TGTGCCACCAGCCTCCAGGACTCAACTAATGAAAAACTGTTTTTT.

J is TRBJ2-1 and V is TRBV24-1; a weak D match, TRBD2 (6 bases). Germline V gives CDR1 KGHDR, CDR2 SFDVKD. The ends were cut back, 5 bases at V and 10 bases at J, with 14 bases in the middle. This CDR3 has 13 amino acids. CDR3 nucleotides: TGTGCCACCAGTGCCTCGGGACTGGGGGAGCAGTTCTTC. Amino acids: CATSASGLGEQFF.

The V gene is TRBV18, the J gene TRBJ2-5, with 10 bases aligning to TRBD2. CDR1 and CDR2 from the germline V gene are KGHSH and LQKENI. This CDR3 comprises 14 residues. The ends lost 2 bases at V and 5 bases at J; junction bases unmatched: 2. This CDR3 is CASSPTSGIETQYF. CDR3 coding DNA: TGTGCCAGCTCACCAACTAGCGGGATTGAGACCCAGTACTTC.

This chain links TRBV28 with TRBJ2-2; tentative D call: TRBD2 (6 bases). The CDR3 totals 14 residues. V was cut by 5 bases and J by 4 bases, with 11 bases left in between. From germline, CDR1 is MDHEN and CDR2 SYDVKM. The DNA for the CDR3 is TGTGCCAGCAGTCCTGGGACTTTCACCGGGGAGCTGTTTTTT. It translates to CASSPGTFTGELFF. The variable domain in full, with the rest retrieved from reference TRBV28 and TRBJ2-2, is DVKVTQSSRYLVKRTGEKVFLECVQDMDHENMFWYRQDPGLGLRLIYFSYDVKMKEKGDIPEGYSVSREKKERFSLILESASTNQTSMYLCASSPGTFTGELFFGEGSRLTVL.